This T cell receptor beta chain was sequenced in a study of T cells expressing NK-cell markers. The V gene's germline CDR1 is MGHDK and CDR2 SYGVNS. There are 16 residues in the CDR3. Following a re-call of the 5' RACE reads, TCRdb has one entry per CDR3 protein and lacks DNA. This table holds around 260,000 distinct CDR3 sequences. V usage is TRBV25-1 and J usage is TRBJ1-1; TCRdb proposes TRBD1, but this gene call is untestable without DNA. The sequence was obtained from a woman aged 18 to 75 in good health. Sequencing was performed on blood T cells: a sorted CD56 or NKG2C T cell subset, CD4+ or CD8+ T cells, or bulk PBMC T cells (not recorded which). The CDR3 reads CASSGLTRTGQAEAFF.